Listed here is a single TCR beta chain. The antigen is not known. Study processing details: The study built a papillary thyroid cancer distant-metastasis classifier from CDR3 differences across clinicopathological groups. TCRdb reanalyzed the PCR reads with MiXCR. V and J calls and clone size were set by TCRdb, not the authors. In the table there are over 50,000 clones, roughly 30% of which are singletons. These data originate in a study of metastatic and nonmetastatic thyroid tumors. At the level of the study: Repertoires from blood and tumor or nodule tissue of malignant and benign thyroid patients were compared. Study-level findings and limits: Significantly higher TCR beta diversity was reportedly seen in malignant thyroid tumors than benign nodules, in blood and tumor.

There were no patients who had received any treatment before thyroid surgery. The length of the CDR3 is 14 residues. Germline V lookup: CDR1 MNHNS, CDR2 SASEGT. The V end was cut by 4 bases, the J end by 1 base, with 11 bases between. This sequence joins TRBV6-1 and TRBJ2-7, with D possibly matching TRBD2 (5 bases). Sequencing used blood. The sequence came from a female donor with papillary thyroid cancer or a benign thyroid nodule (not recorded which). Some clones in this sample may be carry-over from other donors' samples. The CDR3 sequence is CASSALATSYEQYF. CDR3 bases: TGTGCCAGCAGTGCTCTAGCAACATCCTACGAGCAGTACTTC.